These 31 T cell receptor beta chains share one sample of origin, sequenced in a study of lymphopenia after photon versus proton radiotherapy. The data were produced by immunoSEQ multiplex PCR, yet TCRdb's version contains in-frame clones alone and is incomplete. This table holds about 65,000 clones, more than 75% found once. The specimen was peripheral blood, collected from a patient treated with proton-based radiotherapy. The origin of the receptors is a man older than 75 with esophageal cancer.

The chain employs TRBV15 and TRBJ1-4; the D gene is possibly TRBD1 (5 bases). V was clipped by 1 base and J by 8 bases, with 11 bases between them. Germline V gene sequence: CDR1 LNHNV, CDR2 YYDKDF (reference sequence). This CDR3 is 14 amino acids long. The CDR3 nucleotides are TGTGCCACCAGCAGAGGGGGACTTCGGGAAAAACTGTTTTTT. This encodes CATSRGGLREKLFF.

The rearrangement uses TRBV25-1 and TRBJ2-1; perhaps TRBD2 as D (5 bases). In germline, CDR1 is MGHDK, CDR2 SYGVNS. V was cut by 3 bases and J by 3 bases, with 15 bases left in between. This CDR3 has 16 amino acids. Here the CDR3 reads CASSEGETGIYNEQFF. The CDR3 region has the DNA TGTGCCAGCAGTGAGGGTGAGACGGGGATCTACAATGAGCAGTTCTTC.

The J gene is TRBJ2-3, the V gene TRBV7-2; D unresolved. V was shortened by 7 bases and J by 6 bases, with 11 bases between the two germline ends. The germline gives CDR1 SGHTA, CDR2 FQGNSA. The CDR3 is 12 amino acids. CDR3 nucleotide sequence: TGTGCCAGCACGCTGAATTTGGATACGCAGTATTTT. This codes for CASTLNLDTQYF. The whole variable domain, filled in from reference TRBV7-2 and TRBJ2-3, reads GAGVSQSPSNKVTEKGKDVELRCDPISGHTALYWYRQSLGQGLEFLIYFQGNSAPDKSGLPSDRFSAERTGGSVSTLTIQRTQQEDSAVYLCASTLNLDTQYFGPGTRLTVL.

This chain connects TRBV5-6 to TRBJ1-4; tentative D call: TRBD1 (6 bases). The V end was cut by 4 bases, the J end by 7 bases, with 23 bases between. The CDR3 runs 17 residues. The V gene's germline CDR1 is SGHDT and CDR2 YYEEEE. The CDR3 spells CASSPAGAGGGGEKLFF. The CDR3 bases are TGTGCCAGCAGCCCCGCGGGGGCCGGGGGCGGTGGTGAAAAACTGTTTTTT.

This rearrangement joins TRBV29-1 to TRBJ2-5; 8 bases line up with TRBD1. CDR1 and CDR2 from the germline V gene are SQVTM and ANQGSEA. J gave up 1 base and V 4 bases, and 8 bases lay outside the gene matches. The CDR3 is 15 amino acids. CDR3: CSVAQPGTGQETQYF. DNA for the CDR3: TGCAGCGTTGCTCAGCCAGGGACAGGCCAAGAGACCCAGTACTTC.

The chain uses TRBV5-1 and TRBJ1-1; 7 bases match TRBD1. The CDR3 totals 14 residues. The germline CDR1 and CDR2 sequences are SGHRS and YFSETQ. The junction had 3 bases not matched to a gene; V was cut back by 3 bases and J by 1 base. The DNA of the CDR3 is TGCGCCAGCAGCTGGGGGACAGAGAACACTGAAGCTTTCTTT. Amino acid sequence: CASSWGTENTEAFF.

This rearrangement joins TRBV7-2 to TRBJ2-5; no firm D call. Trimming stripped 1 base from V and 4 bases from J, with 13 bases between. Germline V gene lookup returns CDR1 SGHTA and CDR2 FQGNSA. The CDR3 extends over 15 amino acids. The CDR3 coding sequence is TGTGCCAGCAGCTTAGGGTACGGGTTGGGAGAGACCCAGTACTTC. As protein: CASSLGYGLGETQYF.

The chain joins TRBV6-6 to TRBJ1-1, with a weak D call TRBD1 (6 bases). CDR3 size: 16 residues. Germline-derived CDR1 and CDR2 are MNHNY and SVGAGI (reference sequence). Deletions cut 0 bases from V and 1 base from J, with 12 bases between. The CDR3 is CASSYSGQLRNTEAFF. CDR3 DNA sequence: TGTGCCAGCAGTTACTCCGGACAGTTAAGGAACACTGAAGCTTTCTTT.

The V gene is TRBV7-2, the J gene TRBJ1-2, with D hard to call. Deletions cut 5 bases from V and 8 bases from J, with 18 bases between. The CDR3 totals 14 residues. Germline CDR1 and CDR2: SGHTA and FQGNSA. The CDR3: CASSPRAAYEGYTF. CDR3 sequence (DNA): TGTGCCAGCAGCCCTAGGGCCGCATACGAGGGCTACACCTTC. The full variable domain, rest sourced from reference TRBV7-2 and TRBJ1-2, is GAGVSQSPSNKVTEKGKDVELRCDPISGHTALYWYRQSLGQGLEFLIYFQGNSAPDKSGLPSDRFSAERTGGSVSTLTIQRTQQEDSAVYLCASSPRAAYEGYTFGSGTRLTVV.

The chain recombines TRBV4-3 with TRBJ1-2; D not certain. Trimming removed 1 base at V and 7 bases at J, with 16 bases between. Germline V gene lookup returns CDR1 LGHNA and CDR2 YSLEER. The CDR3 loop spans 15 amino acids. Here the CDR3 reads CASSQALILKRGYTF. DNA for the CDR3: TGCGCCAGCAGCCAAGCCCTCATCCTCAAGCGTGGCTACACCTTC.

The chain couples TRBV4-2 to TRBJ1-5, with D unclear. In germline, CDR1 is LGHNA, CDR2 YNFKEQ. Trimming cost V 3 bases and J 3 bases, with 9 bases left between them. The CDR3 contains 14 residues. The CDR3 loop is CASSQGSSNQPQHF. In DNA, the CDR3 is TGTGCCAGCAGCCAGGGCAGTTCCAATCAGCCCCAGCATTTT.

The J gene is TRBJ2-2, the V gene TRBV10-3, with 10 bases aligning to TRBD2. CDR1 and CDR2 from the germline V gene are ENHRY and SYGVKD. This CDR3 region has 17 residues. The J segment lost 4 bases and the V segment lost 4 bases, leaving 9 bases of the junction unmatched. CDR3 coding DNA: TGTGCCATCAGTGTAACTAAAGCGGGGGGGTTCACCGGGGAGCTGTTTTTT. Amino acids: CAISVTKAGGFTGELFF.

This clone is judged medium-sized (0.01 to 0.1%). The genes are TRBV9 and TRBJ1-2; tentatively, D is TRBD1 (6 bases). The V gene lost 4 bases and the J gene lost 3 bases, with 16 bases spanning the gap. Germline lookup yields CDR1 SGDLS and CDR2 YYNGEE. This CDR3 spans 15 amino acids. In nucleotides, the CDR3 is TGTGCCAGCAGCCCCCTCCAGGGGCGCGACTATGGCTACACCTTC. Its protein is CASSPLQGRDYGYTF.

The chain carries TRBV5-8 and TRBJ1-2; no clear D gene. Trimming removed 2 bases from V and 8 bases from J, with 16 bases in between. The germline V gene encodes CDR1 SGHTS and CDR2 YDEGEE. This CDR3 has 14 amino acids. CDR3 sequence: CASSFSGIRGGYTF. The CDR3 coding sequence is TGTGCCAGCAGCTTCTCCGGGATCAGAGGGGGCTACACCTTC.

This clone was detected only a few times. The J gene is TRBJ1-1, the V gene TRBV7-2, with 7 nucleotides matching TRBD1. Per the germline V gene, CDR1 is SGHTA and CDR2 is FQGNSA. This CDR3 region has 14 residues. After removal of 5 bases from V and 8 bases from J, the junction contained 11 bases not matched to a gene. The CDR3 DNA follows: TGTGCCAGCAGCATCCAAGGACAGGACCCCGAAGCTTTCTTT. It encodes CASSIQGQDPEAFF.

V and J are TRBV10-1 and TRBJ2-3, with 11 positions matching TRBD2. CDR3 length: 17 residues. Germline CDR1 reads WNHNN; CDR2 reads SYGVQD (reference sequence). V dropped 2 bases and J dropped 4; count of bases not matched to a gene: 8. In nucleotides, the CDR3 is TGCGCCAGCAGTGAGGCTATAGCGGGAGGGCCCGCAGATACGCAGTATTTT. It yields the protein CASSEAIAGGPADTQYF.

The V and J genes are TRBV5-4 and TRBJ2-7; no clear D gene. The ends were cut back, 1 base at V and 3 bases at J, with 5 bases in the middle. The CDR3 length is 12 residues. The germline gives CDR1 SGHNT, CDR2 YYREEE (reference sequence). The CDR3 nucleotides are TGTGCCAGCAGCTTGTGGGGCTACGAGCAGTACTTC. This translates into CASSLWGYEQYF.

This clone was detected only a few times. The genes are TRBV30 and TRBJ1-5; tentatively, D is TRBD1 (6 bases). CDR1 is GTSNPN and CDR2 is SVGIG in the germline V gene (reference sequence). V was clipped by 0 bases and J by 4 bases, with 7 bases between them. This CDR3 contains 13 residues. The DNA of the CDR3 is TGTGCCTGGAGTGTAAGGGGGAATCAGCCCCAGCATTTT. Protein product: CAWSVRGNQPQHF.

This sequence joins TRBV11-3 and TRBJ1-1, with 7 bases lining up with TRBD1. J gave up 3 bases and V 5 bases, and 6 bases lay outside the gene matches. Germline V lookup: CDR1 SGHNT, CDR2 YENEEA. The CDR3 length is 14 residues. As DNA, the CDR3 is TGTGCCAGCAGCCGGAGGGGGCAGGACACTGAAGCTTTCTTT. The encoded protein is CASSRRGQDTEAFF.

This chain uses TRBV10-1 with TRBJ2-2; weak D call: TRBD2 (5 bases). This CDR3 is 14 amino acids long. The V gene's germline CDR1 is WNHNN and CDR2 SYGVQD (reference sequence). V shed 5 bases and J shed 6 bases, with 13 bases lying between them. The CDR3 protein is CASSQLGVPGELFF. The CDR3 DNA reads TGCGCCAGCAGTCAGCTGGGAGTACCCGGGGAGCTGTTTTTT.

The chain joins TRBV11-1 to TRBJ2-5; D not certain. Germline V gene data show CDR1 as SGHAT and CDR2 as FQDESV (reference sequence). CDR3 length: 12 amino acids. V was pared by 2 bases and J by 8 bases, with 9 bases between. CDR3 residues: CASSLQHLTQYF. CDR3 nucleotides: TGTGCCAGCAGCTTACAACACCTCACCCAGTACTTC.

The rearrangement uses TRBV6-4 and TRBJ2-7; 11 bases map to TRBD2. Germline V gene lookup returns CDR1 MRHNA and CDR2 SNTAGT. This CDR3 has 14 amino acids. V shed 5 bases, J shed 2 bases, and the junction held 2 bases outside the gene matches. The CDR3, as DNA: TGTGCCAGCAGTCCTAGCGGGGGGCCCTACGAGCAGTACTTC. As protein: CASSPSGGPYEQYF.

The CDR3 spells CASSDTGRPNYGYTF. The CDR3 DNA is TGTGCCAGCAGTGACACGGGCAGGCCTAACTATGGCTACACCTTC. The chain carries TRBV6-4 and TRBJ1-2; no firm D call. V was shortened by 2 bases and J by 0 bases, with 10 bases between the two germline ends. The CDR3 is 15 amino acids. CDR1 and CDR2 from the germline V gene are MRHNA and SNTAGT.

The chain couples TRBV5-1 to TRBJ2-5; possible D gene TRBD2, 6 bases. The V gene's germline CDR1 is SGHRS and CDR2 YFSETQ. CDR3 size: 16 residues. V was cut by 4 bases and J by 4 bases, with 20 bases left in between. CDR3 sequence reads: CASSGLKRAERETQYF. CDR3 DNA: TGCGCCAGCAGCGGTTTAAAGCGGGCCGAAAGAGAGACCCAGTACTTC.

V gene TRBV27 combines with J gene TRBJ2-5; 10 positions agree with TRBD2. J gave up 5 bases and V 4 bases, and 1 base lay outside the gene matches. The CDR3 is 13 residues long. Germline-derived CDR1 and CDR2 are MNHEY and SMNVEV (reference sequence). CDR3 nucleotides: TGTGCCAGCAGTTCTAGCGGGGGTGAGACCCAGTACTTC. It yields the protein CASSSSGGETQYF.

The chain carries TRBV21-1 and TRBJ2-4. TRBV21-1 is marked as a pseudogene. CDR3 length: 16 residues. CDR3: CASSKVRLHLKNIQYF. CDR3 nucleotides: TGTGCCAGCAGCAAAGTTCGTTTACACCTAAAAAACATTCAGTACTTC.

The rearrangement joins TRBV5-6 to TRBJ2-2; D call uncertain. Deletions cut 4 bases from V and 5 bases from J, with 27 bases between. The CDR3 consists of 19 residues. From germline, CDR1 is SGHDT and CDR2 YYEEEE. For the CDR3, the DNA is TGTGCCAGCAGCCGTCTCAGACCGATCTTTGTCGTCGGTACCGGGGAGCTGTTTTTT. Amino acids: CASSRLRPIFVVGTGELFF.

This clone was picked up one time. This rearrangement joins TRBV11-2 to TRBJ2-1, with 8 positions matching TRBD2. V gave up 0 bases and J gave up 8 bases; unmatched junction bases: 9. In germline, CDR1 is SGHAT, CDR2 FQNNGV. CDR3 size: 16 residues. This CDR3 is CASSLDSGGTWDEQFF. DNA for the CDR3: TGTGCCAGCAGCTTAGATTCGGGGGGGACTTGGGATGAGCAGTTCTTC.

The chain links TRBV7-9 to TRBJ2-2; D call uncertain. V was trimmed by 6 bases and J by 3 bases, leaving 17 bases between them. Germline V gene sequence: CDR1 SEHNR, CDR2 FQNEAQ (reference sequence). The length of the CDR3 is 16 residues. CDR3 region: CASRPRMSKDTGELFF. The CDR3 nucleotides are TGTGCCAGCAGACCCCGGATGTCGAAGGACACCGGGGAGCTGTTTTTT.

The chain recombines TRBV27 with TRBJ2-2; 10 bases fit TRBD2. The CDR3 is 14 residues long. Germline-derived CDR1 and CDR2 are MNHEY and SMNVEV (reference sequence). J was trimmed by 4 bases and V by 10 bases; bases with no gene match: 6. The CDR3 nucleotides are TGTGCCACCGGGGGACTAGCGTCCACCGGGGAGCTGTTTTTT. This sequence encodes CATGGLASTGELFF.

Comment on this clone: This sample also contains other DNA sequences that code for the same CDR3. The genes are TRBV14 and TRBJ1-2; D possibly corresponds to TRBD1 (6 bases). The CDR3 consists of 15 residues. Germline V gives CDR1 SGHDN, CDR2 FVKESK. The V end lost 4 bases, the J end lost 10 bases, and 22 bases lay between the germline ends. CDR3 bases: TGTGCCAGCAGCCGTAACCGGGGGGGGGCCTTTGCCTACACCTTC. Its translation is CASSRNRGGAFAYTF.